One sample yielded the 19 T cell receptor beta chains listed below, sequenced in a study of T cells and copy number aberrations in small-cell lung cancer. Here immunoSEQ multiplex PCR was the method, and the copy in TCRdb shows in-frame clones only, minus some. The table lists about 1,600 clones, 83% of them singletons. Sequencing was carried out using normal tissue next to the tumor. The source is a man between 60 and 75 years old with small cell lung cancer.

The rearrangement links TRBV7-2 to TRBJ2-3, with 12 bases matching TRBD2. CDR3 size: 15 residues. Trimming took 6 bases from V and 3 from J; bases not matched to a gene: 4. The germline CDR1 and CDR2 sequences are SGHTA and FQGNSA. CDR3 bases: TGTGCCAGCAGGCGGACTAGCGGGACAACAGATACGCAGTATTTT. Its protein is CASRRTSGTTDTQYF.

The gene calls are TRBV7-5 and TRBJ2-6; the table names TRBD1, a call not compared with the DNA. TRBV7-5 has pseudogene status. The length of the CDR3 is 13 residues. CDR3 in amino acids: CASRQSRANVLTF. Written as DNA, the CDR3 is TGTGCAAGTAGACAAAGTCGGGCCAACGTCCTGACTTTC.

The chain combines TRBV2 with TRBJ1-5; TRBD1 agrees at 10 bases. The CDR3 loop spans 16 amino acids. V was clipped by 3 bases and J by 7 bases; unmatched bases: 9. Per germline, CDR1 SNHLY and CDR2 FYNNEI. The CDR3 region is CASSDPGTGVLQPQHF. The CDR3 DNA reads TGTGCCAGCAGTGACCCCGGGACAGGGGTTTTGCAGCCCCAGCATTTT.

The chain links TRBV13 to TRBJ2-3, with D perhaps being TRBD1 or TRBD2 (5 bases each). The germline V gene has CDR1 PRHDT and CDR2 FYEKMQ (reference sequence). This CDR3 contains 14 residues. Trimming took 5 bases from V and 2 from J, leaving 11 bases between them. CDR3 sequence reads: CASSLRDPTDTQYF. CDR3 DNA: TGTGCCAGCAGCCTCCGGGACCCCACAGATACGCAGTATTTT.

The V gene is TRBV27, the J gene TRBJ2-1, with TRBD1 matching over 8 bases. V lost 6 bases, J lost 8 bases, and 9 bases stayed unmatched. Germline CDR1 MNHEY, CDR2 SMNVEV (reference sequence). The CDR3 has 14 residues. The CDR3 loop is CASSNDRGSDEQFF. The CDR3 nucleotides read TGTGCCAGCAGCAATGACAGGGGAAGTGATGAGCAGTTCTTC.

The rearrangement links TRBV5-6 to TRBJ1-1; 7 bases map to TRBD1. CDR1 is SGHDT, CDR2 YYEEEE, per germline. The CDR3 has 14 residues. Trimming removed 2 bases from V and 7 bases from J; junction bases left unmatched: 8. CDR3 DNA sequence: TGTGCCAGCAGCTTTCAAGAGGGGGCCGGTGAAGCTTTCTTT. Amino acids: CASSFQEGAGEAFF. The full variable domain, its missing parts supplied by reference TRBV5-6 and TRBJ1-1, is DAGVTQSPTHLIKTRGQQVTLRCSPKSGHDTVSWYQQALGQGPQFIFQYYEEEERQRGNFPDRFSGHQFPNYSSELNVNALLLGDSALYLCASSFQEGAGEAFFGQGTRLTVV.

The chain joins TRBV5-1 to TRBJ2-7, with D possibly TRBD1 on 7 matching bases. The length of the CDR3 is 14 residues. Trimming removed 0 bases at V and 2 bases at J, with 9 bases between. CDR1 SGHRS and CDR2 YFSETQ come from the germline V gene. The CDR3 region is CASSLAGGPYEQYF. As DNA, the CDR3 is TGCGCCAGCAGCTTGGCAGGGGGGCCCTACGAGCAGTACTTC.

The chain recombines TRBV28 with TRBJ2-5; 15 bases match TRBD2. The V and J ends lost 5 bases and 5 bases, in that order; junction bases with no gene match: 6. Germline V gene sequence: CDR1 MDHEN, CDR2 SYDVKM. This CDR3 region has 16 residues. Written as DNA, the CDR3 is TGTGCCAGCAGTCAAGGGACTAGCGGGAGGTGGGAGACCCAGTACTTC. It specifies CASSQGTSGRWETQYF. The whole variable domain, filled in from reference TRBV28 and TRBJ2-5, reads DVKVTQSSRYLVKRTGEKVFLECVQDMDHENMFWYRQDPGLGLRLIYFSYDVKMKEKGDIPEGYSVSREKKERFSLILESASTNQTSMYLCASSQGTSGRWETQYFGPGTRLLVL.

The J gene is TRBJ1-1, the V gene TRBV5-6; D is undetermined. The germline gives CDR1 SGHDT, CDR2 YYEEEE. This CDR3 is built from 13 residues. Trimming stripped 0 bases from V and 7 bases from J, with 10 bases between. CDR3 DNA: TGTGCCAGCAGCTTGGATAGGCGGGGTGAAGCTTTCTTT. Amino acids: CASSLDRRGEAFF.

The chain carries TRBV7-2 and TRBJ2-2; 9 bases align to TRBD1. This CDR3 spans 16 amino acids. CDR1 is SGHTA and CDR2 is FQGNSA in the germline V gene. V lost 7 bases to trimming and J lost 4 bases; unmatched junction nucleotides: 10. CDR3 in DNA: TGTGCCAGCATCCCGGCGGGACAGGGTTCCACCGGGGAGCTGTTTTTT. Translation: CASIPAGQGSTGELFF.

This clone was detected once. One junction end disagrees with the germline gene, perhaps due to a read error. J is TRBJ2-3 and V is TRBV6-5; TRBD2 agrees at 9 bases. CDR1 is MNHEY, CDR2 SVGAGI, per germline. The CDR3 is 15 amino acids. The CDR3, as DNA: TGTGCCAGCAGTTGGAGCGGGAGGAGCACAAATACGCAGTATTTT. Protein: CASSWSGRSTNTQYF.

This sequence joins TRBV4-1 and TRBJ2-1; 10 bases match TRBD2. Germline-derived CDR1 and CDR2 are MGHRA and YSYEKL. J lost 4 bases, V lost 2 bases, and 2 bases had no gene match. This CDR3 is 15 amino acids long. The CDR3 DNA sequence: TGCGCCAGCAGCCAAACTAGCGGGACTTACAATGAGCAGTTCTTC. Amino acid sequence: CASSQTSGTYNEQFF.

The gene calls are TRBV11-2 and TRBJ2-5, with 8 bases that match TRBD1. The CDR3 covers 16 residues. Germline V CDR1 and CDR2: SGHAT, FQNNGV. The V gene end was trimmed by 3 bases and the J gene end by 5 bases; junction bases not matched to a gene: 11. The CDR3 is CASSFGVRGRVETQYF. CDR3 DNA sequence: TGTGCCAGCAGCTTCGGAGTCAGGGGGCGCGTGGAGACCCAGTACTTC.

This clone was detected a few times. The CDR3: CASSPGQGRAYEQYF. CDR3 coding DNA: TGTGCCAGCAGCCCAGGACAGGGTCGGGCCTACGAGCAGTACTTC. The genes are TRBV14 and TRBJ2-7; TRBD1 agrees at 8 bases. After removal of 4 bases from V and 2 bases from J, the junction contained 7 bases not matched to a gene. From germline, CDR1 is SGHDN and CDR2 FVKESK. The CDR3 length is 15 residues.

The chain has TRBV19 and TRBJ1-2, with D possibly being TRBD1 (6 bases). Germline values: CDR1 LNHDA, CDR2 SQIVND (reference sequence). The CDR3 extends over 14 amino acids. Trimming left V 9 bases short and J 4 bases short, with 18 bases between. This CDR3 is CASRRGGGGYGYTF. The CDR3 DNA sequence: TGTGCCAGCCGACGCGGAGGGGGTGGCTATGGCTACACCTTC.

V and J are TRBV7-9 and TRBJ2-1; 10 nucleotides line up with TRBD2. The CDR3 has 18 amino acids. Germline V CDR1 and CDR2: SEHNR, FQNEAQ (reference sequence). The V and J ends lost 4 bases and 6 bases, in that order; junction bases with no gene match: 15. The CDR3 protein is CASSSFRSGVAGGNEQFF. CDR3 coding DNA: TGTGCCAGCAGCTCGTTTCGATCGGGAGTAGCGGGAGGCAATGAGCAGTTCTTC.

The chain recombines TRBV7-8 with TRBJ1-1; unclear D gene. The CDR3 runs to 13 residues. The germline CDR1 and CDR2 sequences are SGHVS and FQNEAQ. V lost 2 bases to trimming and J lost 1 base, with 5 bases between them. The CDR3 sequence is CASSLLENTEAFF. In nucleotides, the CDR3 is TGTGCCAGCAGCTTATTAGAGAACACTGAAGCTTTCTTT. Complete variable domain (other parts from reference TRBV7-8 and TRBJ1-1): GAGVSQSPRYKVAKRGQDVALRCDPISGHVSLFWYQQALGQGPEFLTYFQNEAQLDKSGLPSDRFFAERPEGSVSTLKIQRTQQEDSAVYLCASSLLENTEAFFGQGTRLTVV.

V and J are TRBV28 and TRBJ1-2, with a possible D match to TRBD1 (5 bases). V shed 5 bases and J shed 2 bases, with 15 bases lying between them. Germline CDR1 is MDHEN and CDR2 is SYDVKM. The CDR3 loop spans 15 amino acids. This CDR3 reads CASSASGKRNYGYTF. The CDR3 DNA reads TGTGCCAGCAGTGCTTCAGGGAAGAGGAACTATGGCTACACCTTC.

The CDR3: CASSPPGQGARDGELFF. The CDR3 nucleotides are TGTGCCAGCAGCCCGCCGGGACAGGGGGCCAGGGACGGGGAGCTGTTTTTT. The rearrangement links TRBV5-4 to TRBJ2-2, with 12 bases lining up with TRBD1. Per germline, CDR1 SGHNT and CDR2 YYREEE (reference sequence). The CDR3 runs 17 residues. Trimming took 4 bases from V and 7 from J; bases not matched to a gene: 11.